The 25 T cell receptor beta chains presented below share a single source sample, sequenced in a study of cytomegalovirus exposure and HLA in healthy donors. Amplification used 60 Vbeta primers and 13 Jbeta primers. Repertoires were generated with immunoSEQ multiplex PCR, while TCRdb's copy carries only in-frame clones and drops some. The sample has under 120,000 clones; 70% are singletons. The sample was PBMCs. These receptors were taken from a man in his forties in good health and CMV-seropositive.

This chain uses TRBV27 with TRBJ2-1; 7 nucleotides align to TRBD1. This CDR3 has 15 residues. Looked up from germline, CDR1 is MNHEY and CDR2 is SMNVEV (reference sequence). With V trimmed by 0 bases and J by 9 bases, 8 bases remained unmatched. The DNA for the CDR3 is TGTGCCAGCAGTTTATCGTTGGACAGGACCACTGAGCAGTTCTTC. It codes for CASSLSLDRTTEQFF.

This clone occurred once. CDR3 in amino acids: CASSLGQMGYDGYTF. CDR3 nucleotide sequence: TGTGCCAGCAGCTTGGGACAGATGGGGTACGATGGCTACACCTTC. The chain uses TRBV5-6 and TRBJ1-2, with D maybe TRBD1 (5 bases). This CDR3 is 15 amino acids long. Trimming removed 0 bases from V and 6 bases from J, with 15 bases in between. Germline lookup yields CDR1 SGHDT and CDR2 YYEEEE.

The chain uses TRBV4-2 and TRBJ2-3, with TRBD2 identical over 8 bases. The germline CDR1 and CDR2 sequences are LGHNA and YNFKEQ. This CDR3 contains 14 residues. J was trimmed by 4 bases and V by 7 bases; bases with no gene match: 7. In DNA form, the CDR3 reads TGTGCCAGCAACCCGGGAGGGCCGGCAGATACGCAGTATTTT. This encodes CASNPGGPADTQYF.

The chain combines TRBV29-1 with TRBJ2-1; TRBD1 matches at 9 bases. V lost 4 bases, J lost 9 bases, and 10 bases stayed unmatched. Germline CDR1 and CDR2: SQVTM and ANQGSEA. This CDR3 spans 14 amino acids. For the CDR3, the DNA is TGCAGCGTTGGTTACAGGGGGCGCGGGGGTGAGCAGTTCTTC. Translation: CSVGYRGRGGEQFF.

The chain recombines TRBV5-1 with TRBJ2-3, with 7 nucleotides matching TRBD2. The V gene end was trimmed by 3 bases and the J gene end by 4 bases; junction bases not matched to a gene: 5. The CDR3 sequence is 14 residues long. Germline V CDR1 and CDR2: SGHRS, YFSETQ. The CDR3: CASSWSGTADTQYF. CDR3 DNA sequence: TGCGCCAGCAGCTGGAGCGGGACCGCAGATACGCAGTATTTT. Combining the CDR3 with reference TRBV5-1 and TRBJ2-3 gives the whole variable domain KAGVTQTPRYLIKTRGQQVTLSCSPISGHRSVSWYQQTPGQGLQFLFEYFSETQRNKGNFPGRFSGRQFSNSRSEMNVSTLELGDSALYLCASSWSGTADTQYFGPGTRLTVL.

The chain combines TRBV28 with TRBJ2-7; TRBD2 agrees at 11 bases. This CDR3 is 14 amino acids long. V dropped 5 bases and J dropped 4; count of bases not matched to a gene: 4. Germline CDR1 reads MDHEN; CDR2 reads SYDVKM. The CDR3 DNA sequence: TGTGCCAGCAGTACCCCTAGCGGGAGGTACGAGCAGTACTTC. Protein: CASSTPSGRYEQYF.

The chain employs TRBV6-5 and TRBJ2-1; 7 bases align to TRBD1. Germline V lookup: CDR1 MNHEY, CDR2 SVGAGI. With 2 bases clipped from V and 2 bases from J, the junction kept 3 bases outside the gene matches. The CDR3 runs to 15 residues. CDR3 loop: CASSYTGTAYNEQFF. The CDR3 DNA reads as TGTGCCAGCAGTTACACCGGGACAGCCTACAATGAGCAGTTCTTC.

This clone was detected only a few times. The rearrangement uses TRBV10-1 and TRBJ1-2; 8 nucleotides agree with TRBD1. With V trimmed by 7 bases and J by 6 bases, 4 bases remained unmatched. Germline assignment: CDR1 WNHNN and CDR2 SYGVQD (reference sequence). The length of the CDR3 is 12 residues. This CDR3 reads CASTRTGNGYTF. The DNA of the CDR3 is TGCGCCAGCACCCGGACAGGGAATGGCTACACCTTC.

In nucleotides, the CDR3 is TGCAGCGTTATACTAGCGGGAGGATCGGAGACCCAGTACTTC. It specifies CSVILAGGSETQYF. The genes are TRBV29-1 and TRBJ2-5; 12 bases are shared with TRBD2. CDR3 size: 14 residues. The trim removed 5 bases at V and 5 bases at J, leaving 6 bases unmatched. CDR1 SQVTM and CDR2 ANQGSEA come from the germline V gene. The entire variable domain, with the rest obtained from reference TRBV29-1 and TRBJ2-5, is as follows: SAVISQKPSRDICQRGTSLTIQCQVDSQVTMMFWYRQQPGQSLTLIATANQGSEATYESGFVIDKFPISRPNLTFSTLTVSNMSPEDSSIYLCSVILAGGSETQYFGPGTRLLVL.

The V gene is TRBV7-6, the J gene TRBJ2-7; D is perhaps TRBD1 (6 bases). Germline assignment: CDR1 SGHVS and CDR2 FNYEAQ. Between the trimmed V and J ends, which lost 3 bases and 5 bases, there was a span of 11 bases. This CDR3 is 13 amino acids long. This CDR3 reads CASSFQGSDEQYF. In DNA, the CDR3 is TGTGCCAGCAGCTTTCAGGGGTCGGACGAGCAGTACTTC.

The CDR3 DNA reads as TGCGCCAGCAGCTTGGAAGGTAGCGGGGGCATAGGCGAGCAGTACGTC. Translated: CASSLEGSGGIGEQYV. V is TRBV5-1 and J is TRBJ2-7; TRBD2 aligns across 9 bases. The CDR3 length is 16 residues. Germline trimming cut 0 bases from V and 6 bases from J; bases unmatched to any gene: 10. CDR1 SGHRS and CDR2 YFSETQ come from the germline V gene.

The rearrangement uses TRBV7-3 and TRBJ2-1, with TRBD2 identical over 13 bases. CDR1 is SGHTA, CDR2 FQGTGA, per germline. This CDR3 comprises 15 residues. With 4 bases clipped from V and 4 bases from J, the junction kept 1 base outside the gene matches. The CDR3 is CASSSGLAGYNEQFF. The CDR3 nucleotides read TGTGCCAGCAGCTCGGGACTAGCGGGATACAATGAGCAGTTCTTC.

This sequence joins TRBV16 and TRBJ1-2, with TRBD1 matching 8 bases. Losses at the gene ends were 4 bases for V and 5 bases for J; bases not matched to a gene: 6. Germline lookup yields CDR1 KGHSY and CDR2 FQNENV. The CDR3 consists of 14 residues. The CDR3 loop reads CASSRTTGEYGYTF. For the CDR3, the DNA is TGTGCCAGCAGCCGAACGACAGGGGAATATGGCTACACCTTC.

In nucleotides, the CDR3 is TGTGCCAGCAGCTTCGGACAGGGAGACACAGATACGCAGTATTTT. It is translated as CASSFGQGDTDTQYF. The rearrangement joins TRBV5-8 to TRBJ2-3, with 8 positions matching TRBD1. The J segment lost 2 bases and the V segment lost 2 bases, leaving 4 bases of the junction unmatched. Germline loops: CDR1 SGHTS, CDR2 YDEGEE. The CDR3 spans 15 residues.

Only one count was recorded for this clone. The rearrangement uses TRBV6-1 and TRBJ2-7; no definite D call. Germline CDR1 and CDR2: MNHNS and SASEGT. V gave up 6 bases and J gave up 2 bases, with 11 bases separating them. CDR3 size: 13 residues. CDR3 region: CASSITDTYEQYF. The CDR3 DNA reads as TGTGCCAGCAGCATTACTGACACCTACGAGCAGTACTTC.

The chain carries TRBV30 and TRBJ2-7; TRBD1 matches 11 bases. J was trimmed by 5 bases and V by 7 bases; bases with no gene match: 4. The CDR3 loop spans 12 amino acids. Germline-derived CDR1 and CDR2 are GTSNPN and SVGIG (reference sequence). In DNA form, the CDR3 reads TGTGCCTACTCGGGACAGGGGGACGAGCAGTACTTC. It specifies CAYSGQGDEQYF.

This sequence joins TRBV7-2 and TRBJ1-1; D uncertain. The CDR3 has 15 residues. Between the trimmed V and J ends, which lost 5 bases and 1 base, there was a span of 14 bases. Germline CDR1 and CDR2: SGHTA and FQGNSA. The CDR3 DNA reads TGTGCCAGCAGCCCCACGAGGCTGGGGAACACTGAAGCTTTCTTT. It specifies CASSPTRLGNTEAFF.

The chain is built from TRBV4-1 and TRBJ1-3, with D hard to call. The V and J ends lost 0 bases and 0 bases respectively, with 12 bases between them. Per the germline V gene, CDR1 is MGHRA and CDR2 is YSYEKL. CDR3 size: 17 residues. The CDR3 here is CASSQDPTIISGNTIYF. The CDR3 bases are TGCGCCAGCAGCCAAGACCCTACCATTATCTCTGGAAACACCATATATTTT.

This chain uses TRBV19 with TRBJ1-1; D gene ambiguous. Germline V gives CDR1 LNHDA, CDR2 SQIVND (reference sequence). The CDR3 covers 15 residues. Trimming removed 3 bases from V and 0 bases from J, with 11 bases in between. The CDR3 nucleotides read TGTGCCAGTAGTATCCCCGGTGGAGTGAACACTGAAGCTTTCTTT. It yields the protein CASSIPGGVNTEAFF. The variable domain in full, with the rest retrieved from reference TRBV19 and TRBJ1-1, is DGGITQSPKYLFRKEGQNVTLSCEQNLNHDAMYWYRQDPGQGLRLIYYSQIVNDFQKGDIAEGYSVSREKKESFPLTVTSAQKNPTAFYLCASSIPGGVNTEAFFGQGTRLTVV.

CDR3 in DNA: TGTGCCAGCAGCGGACTAGCGGGAGCAATGGAGACCCAGTACTTC. Translation gives CASSGLAGAMETQYF. This chain joins TRBV9 and TRBJ2-5, with TRBD2 identical over 12 bases. The germline CDR1 and CDR2 sequences are SGDLS and YYNGEE. The CDR3 spans 15 residues. Germline trimming cut 3 bases from V and 5 bases from J; bases unmatched to any gene: 5.

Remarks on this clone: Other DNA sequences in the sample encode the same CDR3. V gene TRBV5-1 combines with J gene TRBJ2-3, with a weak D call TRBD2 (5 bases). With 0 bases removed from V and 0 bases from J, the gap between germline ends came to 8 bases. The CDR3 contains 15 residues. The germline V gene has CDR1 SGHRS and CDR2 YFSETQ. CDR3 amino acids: CASSLGLASTDTQYF. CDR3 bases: TGCGCCAGCAGCTTGGGTTTAGCGAGCACAGATACGCAGTATTTT.

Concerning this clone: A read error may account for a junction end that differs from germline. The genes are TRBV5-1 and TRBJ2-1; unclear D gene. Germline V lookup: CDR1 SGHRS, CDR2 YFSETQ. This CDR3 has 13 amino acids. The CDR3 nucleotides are TGCGCCAGCAGCTTGGGTCAAAGCGCCCCGTTGCTCTTC. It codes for CASSLGQSAPLLF.

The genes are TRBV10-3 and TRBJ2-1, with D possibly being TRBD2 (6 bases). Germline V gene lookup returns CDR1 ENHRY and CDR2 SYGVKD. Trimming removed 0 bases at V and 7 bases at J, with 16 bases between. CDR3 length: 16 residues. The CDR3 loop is CAISESTGSFGNEQFF. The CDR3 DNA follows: TGTGCCATCAGTGAGTCGACCGGGAGCTTCGGAAATGAGCAGTTCTTC.

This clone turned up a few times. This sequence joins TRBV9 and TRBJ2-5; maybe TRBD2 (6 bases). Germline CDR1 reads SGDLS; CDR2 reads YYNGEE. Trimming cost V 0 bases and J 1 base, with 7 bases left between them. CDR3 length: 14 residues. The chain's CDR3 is CASSVGRGQETQYF. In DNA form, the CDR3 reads TGTGCCAGCAGCGTAGGGAGGGGCCAAGAGACCCAGTACTTC.

In nucleotides, the CDR3 is TGTGCCAGCAGTTTATCAGCGGGGTTCTACGAGCAGTACTTC. It specifies CASSLSAGFYEQYF. This chain links TRBV27 with TRBJ2-7, with 7 bases identical to TRBD2. The V gene end was trimmed by 0 bases and the J gene end by 3 bases; junction bases not matched to a gene: 2. The CDR3 has 14 amino acids. Germline-derived CDR1 and CDR2 are MNHEY and SMNVEV (reference sequence).